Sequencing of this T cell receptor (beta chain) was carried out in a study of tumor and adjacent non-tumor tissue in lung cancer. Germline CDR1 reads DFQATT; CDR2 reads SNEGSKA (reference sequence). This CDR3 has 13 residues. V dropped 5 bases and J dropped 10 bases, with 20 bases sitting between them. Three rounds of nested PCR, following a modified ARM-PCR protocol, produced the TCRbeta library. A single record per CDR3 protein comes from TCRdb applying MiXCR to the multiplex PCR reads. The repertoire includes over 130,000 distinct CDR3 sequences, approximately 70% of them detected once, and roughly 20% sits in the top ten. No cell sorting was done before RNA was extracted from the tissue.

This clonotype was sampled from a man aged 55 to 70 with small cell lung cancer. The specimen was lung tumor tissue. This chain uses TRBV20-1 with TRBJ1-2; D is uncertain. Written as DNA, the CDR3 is TGCAGTGCTCCAACAAAGGTTTCGGTAGCCTACACCTTC. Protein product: CSAPTKVSVAYTF.